This T cell receptor (beta chain) came from a study of CD8+ T cells in alopecia areata. RNA was extracted and reverse transcribed into cDNA as the sequencing template. The data were produced by immunoSEQ multiplex PCR, yet TCRdb's version contains in-frame clones alone and is incomplete. In the table there are around 100,000 clones, 86% of which are singletons. As to treatment: oral pan-JAK inhibitor, 5-10 mg twice daily. This receptor was identified in a human donor with alopecia areata. The sequences come from CD8+ T cells sorted from blood, collected between weeks 30 and 35, from a patient treated with tofacitinib.

As DNA, the CDR3 is TGCGCCAGCAGCCAAAGGCCTAGCGGGAGCACAGATACGCAGTATTTT. Translated: CASSQRPSGSTDTQYF. V gene TRBV4-1 combines with J gene TRBJ2-3; TRBD2 matches at 8 bases. The CDR3 has 16 residues. With 2 bases clipped from V and 0 bases from J, the junction kept 4 bases outside the gene matches. Per germline, CDR1 MGHRA and CDR2 YSYEKL.